The 5 T cell receptor beta chains below all came from one sample that was sequenced in a study of CD8 T cells in ankylosing spondylitis. TCRdb itself ran the 5' RACE reads through MiXCR, one entry per CDR3 protein. This sample has a few hundred thousand distinct CDR3 sequences, with roughly 10% found just once. Sequenced: blood, either unsorted or a sorted T cell fraction (not recorded which). These receptors originate from a male donor with ankylosing spondylitis or in good health (not recorded which).

CDR3 in amino acids: CASSDTSGGYNEQFF. The CDR3 coding sequence is TGTGCCAGCAGCGACACTAGCGGGGGGTACAATGAGCAGTTCTTC. V and J are TRBV5-5 and TRBJ2-1, with 12 positions matching TRBD2. The V and J ends lost 4 bases and 4 bases, in that order; junction bases with no gene match: 3. Germline loops: CDR1 SGHKS, CDR2 YYEKEE (reference sequence). CDR3 length equals 15 residues.

With regard to this clonotype: This sequence may be a read error, since a much larger clone differs from it by one base. The chain links TRBV20-1 to TRBJ1-1; unclear D gene. CDR1 is DFQATT, CDR2 SNEGSKA, per germline (reference sequence). This CDR3 has 11 amino acids. The V end lost 8 bases, the J end lost 1 base, and 8 bases lay between the germline ends. The CDR3 sequence: CSLSRNTEAFF. The DNA for the CDR3 is TGCAGTTTATCCAGGAACACTGAAGCTTTCTTT.

The V gene is TRBV4-1, the J gene TRBJ2-3; TRBD2 matches at 9 bases. Looked up from germline, CDR1 is MGHRA and CDR2 is YSYEKL. The J segment lost 3 bases and the V segment lost 5 bases, leaving 9 bases of the junction unmatched. This CDR3 is 16 amino acids long. The CDR3 DNA is TGCGCCAGCAGCGGCCGGTTTAGCGGGGGTACAGATACGCAGTATTTT. Its protein product is CASSGRFSGGTDTQYF.

This clonotype was seen repeatedly, ten times or more. The V gene is TRBV29-1, the J gene TRBJ2-1; D call uncertain. CDR3 length: 10 residues. The germline V gene has CDR1 SQVTM and CDR2 ANQGSEA. Trimming shortened V by 4 bases and J by 7 bases, and 5 bases separated the two germline ends. The CDR3 DNA follows: TGCAGCGTTGGGGCGAATGAGCAGTTCTTC. It translates to CSVGANEQFF.

In this sample, this clonotype turned up many times. V gene TRBV2 combines with J gene TRBJ2-7, with 9 bases fitting TRBD1. Germline V CDR1 and CDR2: SNHLY, FYNNEI. The CDR3 sequence is 17 residues long. The trim removed 7 bases at V and 1 base at J, leaving 14 bases unmatched. CDR3 residues: CASINRDRERGSYEQYF. The CDR3 bases are TGTGCCAGCATCAACCGGGACAGGGAGAGGGGGTCCTACGAGCAGTACTTC.